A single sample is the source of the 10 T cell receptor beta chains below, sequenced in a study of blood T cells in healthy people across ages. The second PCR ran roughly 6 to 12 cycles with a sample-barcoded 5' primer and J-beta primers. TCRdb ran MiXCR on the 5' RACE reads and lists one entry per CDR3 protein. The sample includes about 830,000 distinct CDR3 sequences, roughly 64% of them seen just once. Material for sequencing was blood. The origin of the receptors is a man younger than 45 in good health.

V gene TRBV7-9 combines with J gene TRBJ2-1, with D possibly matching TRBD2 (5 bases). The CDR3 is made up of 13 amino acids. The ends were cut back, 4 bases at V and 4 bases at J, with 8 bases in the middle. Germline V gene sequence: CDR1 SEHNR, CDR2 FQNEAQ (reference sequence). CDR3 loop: CASSSPGYNEQFF. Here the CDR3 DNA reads TGTGCCAGCAGCTCACCGGGGTACAATGAGCAGTTCTTC.

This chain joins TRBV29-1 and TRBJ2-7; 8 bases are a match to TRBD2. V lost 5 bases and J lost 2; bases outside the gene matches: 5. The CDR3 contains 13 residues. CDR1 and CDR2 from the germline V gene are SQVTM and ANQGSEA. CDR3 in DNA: TGCAGCGTTCAAGCGGGAGTGGCCTACGAGCAGTACTTC. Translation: CSVQAGVAYEQYF.

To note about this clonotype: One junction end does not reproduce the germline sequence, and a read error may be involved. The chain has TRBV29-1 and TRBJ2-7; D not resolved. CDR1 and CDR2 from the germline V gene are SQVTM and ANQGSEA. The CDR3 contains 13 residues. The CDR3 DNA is TGCAGCGTAGAAGACTCTACCAGGTACGAGCAGTACTTC. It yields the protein CSVEDSTRYEQYF.

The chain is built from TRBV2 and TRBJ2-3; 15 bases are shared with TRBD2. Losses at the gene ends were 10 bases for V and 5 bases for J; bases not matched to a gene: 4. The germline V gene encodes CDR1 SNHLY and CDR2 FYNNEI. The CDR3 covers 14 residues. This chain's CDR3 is CAIEGLAGGDTQYF. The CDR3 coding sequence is TGTGCCATCGAGGGACTAGCGGGGGGAGATACGCAGTATTTT.

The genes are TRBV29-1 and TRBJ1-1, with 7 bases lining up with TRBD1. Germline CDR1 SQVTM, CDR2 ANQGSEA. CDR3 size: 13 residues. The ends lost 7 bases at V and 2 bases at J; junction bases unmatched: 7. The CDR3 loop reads CSAATGYNTEAFF. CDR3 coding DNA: TGCAGCGCAGCGACAGGGTATAACACTGAAGCTTTCTTT.

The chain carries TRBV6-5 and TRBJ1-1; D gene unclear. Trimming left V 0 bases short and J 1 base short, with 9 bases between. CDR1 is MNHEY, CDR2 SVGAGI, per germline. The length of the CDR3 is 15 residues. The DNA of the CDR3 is TGTGCCAGCAGTTACTCGATTGGAGCGAACACTGAAGCTTTCTTT. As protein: CASSYSIGANTEAFF.

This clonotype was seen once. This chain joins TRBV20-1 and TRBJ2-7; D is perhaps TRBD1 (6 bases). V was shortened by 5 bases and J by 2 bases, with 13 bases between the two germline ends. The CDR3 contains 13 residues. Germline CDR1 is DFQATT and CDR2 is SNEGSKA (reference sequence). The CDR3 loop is CSAQSTGPYEQYF. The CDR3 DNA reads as TGCAGTGCTCAGTCGACAGGTCCCTACGAGCAGTACTTC.

This CDR3 is CASSSREPEAFF. The DNA for the CDR3 is TGTGCCAGCAGCTCCCGAGAACCTGAAGCTTTCTTT. This chain uses TRBV7-8 with TRBJ1-1; D ambiguous. Germline CDR1 and CDR2: SGHVS and FQNEAQ. This CDR3 region has 12 residues. The V end was cut by 4 bases, the J end by 6 bases, with 9 bases between. Full variable domain (rest looked up from reference TRBV7-8 and TRBJ1-1): GAGVSQSPRYKVAKRGQDVALRCDPISGHVSLFWYQQALGQGPEFLTYFQNEAQLDKSGLPSDRFFAERPEGSVSTLKIQRTQQEDSAVYLCASSSREPEAFFGQGTRLTVV.

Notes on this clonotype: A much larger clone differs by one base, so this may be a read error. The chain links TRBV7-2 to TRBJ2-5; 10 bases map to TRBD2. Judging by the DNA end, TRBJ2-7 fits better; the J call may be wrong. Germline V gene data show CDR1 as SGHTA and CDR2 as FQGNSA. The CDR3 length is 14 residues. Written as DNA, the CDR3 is TGTGCCAGCAGCTCCTGGGCTAGCGGGGGCGAGCAGTACTTC. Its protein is CASSSWASGGEQYF.

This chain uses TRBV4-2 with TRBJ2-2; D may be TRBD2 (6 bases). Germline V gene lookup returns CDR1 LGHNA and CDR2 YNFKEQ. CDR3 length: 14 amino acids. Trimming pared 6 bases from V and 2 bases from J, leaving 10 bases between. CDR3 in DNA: TGTGCCAGCAGGAGGGGACTTAACACCGGGGAGCTGTTTTTT. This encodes CASRRGLNTGELFF.